A selection of T cell receptor beta chains follows, all from one sample in a study of shared clonotypes between healthy human individuals. Assay: immunoSEQ multiplex PCR; the TCRdb copy retains only in-frame clones and omits some. The sample contains fewer than 650,000 clones, around 78% of which appear only once. The sample consisted of PBMCs. The receptors were sampled from a woman in her thirties or forties in good health. Some clones in this sample may be carry-over from other donors' samples. Each CDR3 is given with its conserved first and last residue. D genes are given only for firm matches. Clone size is stated in some rows and not others, as once, few, many or a class when expanded.

>.|.|TRBJ1-1|TRBV5-1
CASSLAGAGTGTEAFF
TGCGCCAGCAGCTTGGCCGGAGCAGGGACCGGCACTGAAGCTTTCTTT
>.|.|TRBJ2-5|TRBV7-3
CASSLEGPPGETQYF
TGTGCCAGCAGCTTAGAGGGACCCCCCGGAGAGACCCAGTACTTC
>TRBD2|.|TRBJ2-1|TRBV5-4
CASSPGLAETYNEQFF
TGTGCCAGCAGCCCAGGACTAGCGGAGACTTACAATGAGCAGTTCTTC
>TRBD2|.|TRBJ2-7|TRBV5-4
CASSAGLAGLEQYF
TGTGCCAGCAGCGCCGGACTAGCGGGGCTCGAGCAGTACTTC
>.|.|TRBJ2-1|TRBV27
CASSFTGVFYNEQFF
TGTGCCAGCAGTTTTACCGGGGTTTTCTACAATGAGCAGTTCTTC
>TRBD2|.|TRBJ2-3|TRBV2
CASSSLRGVTDTQYF
TGTGCCAGCAGTAGCTTACGGGGGGTCACAGATACGCAGTATTTT
>.|.|TRBJ2-1|TRBV6-5
CASSYSRAPNEQFF
TGTGCCAGCAGTTATTCGAGGGCCCCCAATGAGCAGTTCTTC
>.|.|TRBJ2-2|TRBV7-2
CASSLVGVNTGELFF
TGTGCCAGCAGCTTAGTCGGGGTAAACACCGGGGAGCTGTTTTTT
>TRBD2|.|TRBJ2-7|TRBV6-5
CASSRLAEGEQYF
TGTGCCAGCAGCCGACTAGCGGAAGGCGAGCAGTACTTC
>.|few|TRBJ2-7|TRBV19
CASSNDPGRGSYEQYF
TGTGCCAGTAGTAACGACCCGGGACGAGGCTCCTACGAGCAGTACTTC
>TRBD2|many|TRBJ2-5|TRBV5-1
CASSLGLAGAGAQYF
TGCGCCAGCAGCTTGGGACTAGCGGGGGCCGGGGCCCAGTACTTC
>.|.|TRBJ1-5|TRBV6-1
CASSEGMGLNQPQHF
TGTGCCAGCAGTGAAGGCATGGGGCTCAATCAGCCCCAGCATTTT
>.|few|TRBJ2-4|TRBV27
CASSLWTRGSNNIQYF
TGTGCCAGCAGTTTATGGACGCGGGGATCCAACAACATTCAGTACTTC
>.|.|TRBJ2-7|TRBV30
CAWSVGQGGPYEQYF
TGTGCCTGGAGTGTAGGGCAGGGGGGACCCTACGAGCAGTACTTC
>.|.|TRBJ1-1|TRBV28
CASRWGANTEAFF
TGTGCCAGCAGGTGGGGGGCGAACACTGAAGCTTTCTTT
>.|.|TRBJ2-1|TRBV7-2
CASSRSGLANNEQFF
TGTGCCAGCAGTCGCTCGGGGCTAGCGAACAATGAGCAGTTCTTC
>.|.|TRBJ2-7|TRBV15
CATSRVRSRAYEQCF
TGTGCCACCAGCAGAGTTCGGAGCAGAGCCTACGAGCAGTGCTTC
>.|.|TRBJ2-7|TRBV6-1
CASSEGYEREYF
TGTGCCAGCAGTGAAGGTTACGAGCGAGAGTACTTC
>.|.|TRBJ2-5|TRBV7-2
CASSSSGKVETQYF
TGTGCCAGCAGCTCATCGGGAAAGGTAGAGACCCAGTACTTC
>TRBD1|.|TRBJ1-4|TRBV15
CATSREMTGGSEKLFF
TGTGCCACCAGCAGAGAAATGACAGGGGGCAGTGAAAAACTGTTTTTT
>.|.|TRBJ2-2|TRBV6-4
CASSDSGVTGELFF
TGTGCCAGCAGTGACTCGGGGGTTACCGGGGAGCTGTTTTTT
>TRBD1|.|TRBJ2-1|TRBV6-5
CASSYSGQGNEQFF
TGTGCCAGCAGTTACTCGGGACAGGGGAATGAGCAGTTCTTC
>.|.|TRBJ2-4|TRBV7-9
CASTGNIQYF
TGTGCCAGCACGGGAAACATTCAGTACTTC
>.|.|TRBJ2-3|TRBV4-1
CASSHLGGAGTDTQYF
TGCGCCAGCAGCCACCTCGGGGGCGCGGGCACAGATACGCAGTATTTT
>.|.|TRBJ2-7|TRBV19
CASSPVGDPTYEQYF
TGTGCCAGTAGTCCGGTAGGAGATCCGACCTACGAGCAGTACTTC
>.|.|TRBJ2-7|TRBV2
CASRPVSYEQYF
TGTGCCAGCAGGCCAGTCTCCTACGAGCAGTACTTC
>.|.|TRBJ2-2|TRBV2
CASRGLQNTGELFF
TGTGCCAGCAGGGGACTCCAGAACACCGGGGAGCTGTTTTTT
>.|.|TRBJ2-7|TRBV2
CASSTGQESYEQYF
TGTGCCAGCAGTACGGGCCAAGAATCCTACGAGCAGTACTTC
>.|.|TRBJ1-2|TRBV28
CASSLDPRGDPNYGYTF
TGTGCCAGCAGTCTTGACCCTCGAGGGGACCCAAACTATGGCTACACCTTC
>.|.|TRBJ2-7|TRBV19
CASSPGPPRHEQYF
TGTGCCAGCAGTCCGGGACCCCCGCGCCACGAGCAGTACTTC
>TRBD2|.|TRBJ2-3|TRBV9
CASGPRTSGRATDTQYF
TGTGCCAGCGGCCCTCGGACTAGCGGGAGAGCAACAGATACGCAGTATTTT
>.|few|TRBJ2-7|TRBV28
CASSSPSREQYF
TGTGCCAGCAGTTCCCCTTCGAGAGAGCAGTACTTC
>.|.|TRBJ2-3|TRBV5-1
CASSVGGPGDTQYF
TGCGCCAGCAGCGTTGGAGGGCCAGGTGATACGCAGTATTTT
>.|once|TRBJ2-3|TRBV5-4
CASSLYGGEDTQYF
TGTGCCAGCAGCCTCTATGGGGGAGAAGATACGCAGTATTTT
>.|.|TRBJ2-7|TRBV15
CATSGSLSYEQYF
TGTGCCACCAGCGGATCCCTCTCCTACGAGCAGTACTTC
>.|.|TRBJ2-1|TRBV7-9
CASTPVGYEQFF
TGTGCCAGCACCCCTGTGGGTTATGAGCAGTTCTTC
>.|once|TRBJ1-4|TRBV5-4
CASSLASSNEKLFF
TGTGCCAGCAGCTTGGCCTCGAGCAATGAAAAACTGTTTTTT
>.|.|TRBJ2-2|TRBV7-9
CASSPDRNTGELFF
TGTGCCAGCAGCCCCGACAGGAACACCGGGGAGCTGTTTTTT
>TRBD2|once|TRBJ2-4|TRBV4-1
CASSPTSGYGNIQYF
TGCGCCAGCAGCCCGACTAGCGGGTATGGAAACATTCAGTACTTC
>.|few|TRBJ2-3|TRBV5-1
CASTSTAIASSTDTQYF
TGCGCCAGCACCTCTACGGCGATAGCGTCTAGCACAGATACGCAGTATTTT
>.|.|TRBJ1-2|TRBV6-4
CASSVGGYGYTF
TGTGCCAGCAGTGTGGGGGGGTATGGCTACACCTTC
>TRBD2|few|TRBJ2-7|TRBV7-6
CASSLSGQTSYEQYF
TGTGCCAGCAGCCTTAGCGGGCAAACTTCCTACGAGCAGTACTTC
>TRBD2|.|TRBJ2-1|TRBV5-1
CASSPGLAGNNEQFF
TGCGCCAGCAGCCCGGGACTAGCGGGAAACAATGAGCAGTTCTTC
>.|.|TRBJ1-2|TRBV4-1
CASSQPLREQVGYTF
TGCGCCAGCAGCCAACCTCTTCGGGAGCAGGTTGGCTACACCTTC
>TRBD1|.|TRBJ1-5|TRBV28
CASSQDRGQPQHF
TGTGCCAGCAGCCAAGACAGGGGGCAGCCCCAGCATTTT
>.|.|TRBJ1-2|TRBV27
CASSLTGFYGYTF
TGTGCCAGCAGTTTAACAGGGTTCTATGGCTACACCTTC
>.|.|TRBJ1-5|TRBV5-5
CASSPMINQPQHF
TGTGCCAGCAGCCCGATGATTAATCAGCCCCAGCATTTT
>.|.|TRBJ2-5|TRBV5-1
CASSLGVAGEETQYF
TGCGCCAGCAGCTTGGGTGTGGCAGGGGAAGAGACCCAGTACTTC
>TRBD2|.|TRBJ2-7|TRBV28
CASSHRVAGVNEQYF
TGTGCCAGCAGTCACCGGGTAGCGGGAGTTAACGAGCAGTACTTC
>TRBD2|medium-sized|TRBJ2-5|TRBV12-5
CASGLVLAGVGETQYF
TGTGCTAGTGGTTTGGTATTAGCGGGAGTAGGTGAGACCCAGTACTTC
>.|.|TRBJ1-5|TRBV30
CAWRAVGNQPQHF
TGTGCCTGGAGAGCCGTTGGCAATCAGCCCCAGCATTTT
>.|.|TRBJ2-1|TRBV18
CASSPPESYNEQFF
TGTGCCAGCTCACCACCGGAAAGCTACAATGAGCAGTTCTTC
>TRBD1|.|TRBJ1-2|TRBV15
CATSRDRRGGTDYGYTF
TGTGCCACCAGCAGAGATAGGCGGGGTGGGACAGACTATGGCTACACCTTC
>.|.|TRBJ2-2|TRBV19
CASSGTPGGELFF
TGTGCCAGCTCCGGGACTCCTGGCGGGGAGCTGTTTTTT
>.|.|TRBJ2-1|TRBV19
CASSRLDGNEQFF
TGTGCCAGTAGTAGGCTAGATGGCAATGAGCAGTTCTTC
>.|.|TRBJ2-5|TRBV5-4
CASSLGQRRETQYF
TGTGCCAGCAGCCTCGGACAGCGGCGAGAGACCCAGTACTTC
>.|.|TRBJ1-3|TRBV7-8
CASSLEPVAPGNTIYF
TGTGCCAGCAGCTTGGAGCCTGTAGCGCCTGGAAACACCATATATTTT
>TRBD1|.|TRBJ2-7|TRBV19
CASRVGDRHFYEQYF
TGTGCCAGTAGGGTTGGGGACAGGCACTTCTACGAGCAGTACTTC
>.|.|TRBJ2-4|TRBV7-8
CASSFMGVENIQYF
TGTGCCAGCAGCTTCATGGGAGTTGAAAACATTCAGTACTTC
>TRBD1|.|TRBJ2-7|TRBV27
CASSLSSLGRGLSYEQYF
TGTGCCAGCAGTTTATCGTCCCTGGGCAGGGGGCTCTCCTACGAGCAGTACTTC